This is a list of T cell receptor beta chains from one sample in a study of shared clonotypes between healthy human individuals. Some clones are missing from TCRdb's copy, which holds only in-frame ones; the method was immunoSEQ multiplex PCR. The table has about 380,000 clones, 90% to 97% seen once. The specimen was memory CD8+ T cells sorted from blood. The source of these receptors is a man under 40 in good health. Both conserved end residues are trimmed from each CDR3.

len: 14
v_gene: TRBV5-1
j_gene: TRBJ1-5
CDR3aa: ASSLNPDILNQPQH

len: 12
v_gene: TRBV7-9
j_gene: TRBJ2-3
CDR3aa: ASSGLAGGPTQY

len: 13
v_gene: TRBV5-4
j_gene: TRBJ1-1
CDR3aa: ASSLGAGQNTEAF

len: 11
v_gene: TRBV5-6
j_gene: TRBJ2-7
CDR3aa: ASSSTWDYEQY

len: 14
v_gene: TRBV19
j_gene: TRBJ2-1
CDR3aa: ASSIVGRVGGNEQF

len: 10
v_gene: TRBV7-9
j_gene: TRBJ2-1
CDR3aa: ASSFWGDEQF

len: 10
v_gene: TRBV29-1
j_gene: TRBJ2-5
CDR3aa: SVEDSGETQY

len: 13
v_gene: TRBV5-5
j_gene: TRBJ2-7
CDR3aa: ASSPGLQSSYEQY

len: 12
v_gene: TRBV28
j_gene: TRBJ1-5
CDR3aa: ASSSPHSNQPQH

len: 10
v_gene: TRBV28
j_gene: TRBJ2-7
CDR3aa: ASSETGYEQY

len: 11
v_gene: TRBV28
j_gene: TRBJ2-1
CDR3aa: ASSSLFNNEQF

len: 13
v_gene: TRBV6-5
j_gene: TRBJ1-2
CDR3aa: ASSYSRGHNYGYT

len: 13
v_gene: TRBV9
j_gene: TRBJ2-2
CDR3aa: ASSPGLSNTGELF

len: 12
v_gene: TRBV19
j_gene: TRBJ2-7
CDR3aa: ASSRSGRVGEQY

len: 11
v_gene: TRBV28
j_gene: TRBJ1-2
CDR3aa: ASSLWGGYGYT

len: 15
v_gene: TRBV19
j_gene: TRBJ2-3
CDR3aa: ASSKYTTGTVTDTQY

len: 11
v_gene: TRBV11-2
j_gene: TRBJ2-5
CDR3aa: ASSVGGWETQY

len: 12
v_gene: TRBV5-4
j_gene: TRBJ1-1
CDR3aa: ASSLGGSNTEAF

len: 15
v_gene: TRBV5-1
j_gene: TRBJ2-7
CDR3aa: ASSRTSGTSTSYEQY

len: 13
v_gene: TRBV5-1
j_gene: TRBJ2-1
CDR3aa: ASSLVFVGVNEQF

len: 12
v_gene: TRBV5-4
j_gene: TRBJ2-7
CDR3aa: ASSLAGDSYEQY

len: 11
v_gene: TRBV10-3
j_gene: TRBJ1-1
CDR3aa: AISKTENTEAF

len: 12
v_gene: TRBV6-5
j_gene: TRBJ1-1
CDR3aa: ASSYTGWSTEAF

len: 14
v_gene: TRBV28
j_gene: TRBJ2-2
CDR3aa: ATAGTSGRSTGELF

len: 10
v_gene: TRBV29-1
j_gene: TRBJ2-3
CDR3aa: SHSTGRDTQY

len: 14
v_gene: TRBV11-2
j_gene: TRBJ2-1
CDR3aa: ASSPGDSGPNNEQF

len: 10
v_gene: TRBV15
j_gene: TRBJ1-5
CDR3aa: ATGRTNQPQH

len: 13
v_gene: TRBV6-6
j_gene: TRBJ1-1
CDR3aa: ASSYSLGRSTEAF

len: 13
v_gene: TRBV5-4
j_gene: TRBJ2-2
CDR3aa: ASSSGTTFTGELF

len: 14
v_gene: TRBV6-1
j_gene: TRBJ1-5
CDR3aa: ASSGDSYVSNQPQH

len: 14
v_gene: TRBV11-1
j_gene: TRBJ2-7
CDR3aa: ASSLAPAGVVYEQY

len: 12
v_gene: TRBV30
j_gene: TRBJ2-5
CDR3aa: AWKTGGSPGTQY

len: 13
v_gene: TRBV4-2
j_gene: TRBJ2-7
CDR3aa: ASSQRVTSSYEQY